A single sample is the source of the 31 T cell receptor beta chains below, sequenced in a study of beta chain features in type 1 diabetes. cDNA synthesis used the whole RNA isolate, giving expressed TCRB sequences. Generated by immunoSEQ multiplex PCR, the TCRdb table keeps only in-frame clones and is missing some. Here the sample spans 250,000 to 350,000 clones, 9.5% to 12% being singletons. Sequencing was performed on naive CD4+ T cells from blood. The source is a woman aged 25-40 years in good health.

This chain uses TRBV27 with TRBJ2-2; the D gene is possibly TRBD1 (7 bases). With 6 bases removed from V and 4 bases from J, the gap between germline ends came to 15 bases. Germline V gene lookup returns CDR1 MNHEY and CDR2 SMNVEV (reference sequence). This CDR3 region has 15 residues. For the CDR3, the DNA is TGTGCCAGCAGGTCAGGGGGGTGGGGCACCGGGGAGCTGTTTTTT. Translated, it gives CASRSGGWGTGELFF.

The chain carries TRBV2 and TRBJ2-3; a weak D match, TRBD1 (6 bases). The germline CDR1 and CDR2 sequences are SNHLY and FYNNEI. The CDR3 has 15 residues. Trimming removed 5 bases at V and 2 bases at J, with 14 bases between. The CDR3, as DNA: TGTGCCAGCAGTAGTGACAGGCCCTCCACAGATACGCAGTATTTT. It encodes CASSSDRPSTDTQYF.

The chain carries TRBV7-2 and TRBJ2-1; TRBD1 agrees at 7 bases. The CDR3 is made up of 15 amino acids. Germline loops: CDR1 SGHTA, CDR2 FQGNSA. J was trimmed by 9 bases and V by 5 bases; bases with no gene match: 13. CDR3 DNA: TGTGCCAGCAGCCTCCTAGACCGAGGGGGCGTTGAGCAGTTCTTC. Protein product: CASSLLDRGGVEQFF.

The gene calls are TRBV5-1 and TRBJ2-1; D might be TRBD1 (5 bases). V was cut by 0 bases and J by 8 bases, with 12 bases left in between. This CDR3 spans 14 amino acids. Germline loops: CDR1 SGHRS, CDR2 YFSETQ. Here the CDR3 DNA reads TGCGCCAGCAGCTTGGGTCAGGGAAGCTATGAGCAGTTCTTC. Amino acids: CASSLGQGSYEQFF.

V gene TRBV28 combines with J gene TRBJ2-1, with TRBD2 matching over 7 bases. This CDR3 contains 16 residues. CDR1 and CDR2 (germline): MDHEN, SYDVKM. The J segment lost 2 bases and the V segment lost 6 bases, leaving 10 bases of the junction unmatched. The CDR3 loop is CASSTGRRGAYNEQFF. The CDR3 coding sequence is TGTGCCAGCAGCACCGGGAGGCGAGGGGCCTACAATGAGCAGTTCTTC.

Only a few counts were recorded for this clone. This chain connects TRBV29-1 to TRBJ2-6, with 8 bases identical to TRBD1. The germline V gene encodes CDR1 SQVTM and CDR2 ANQGSEA. The CDR3 runs 16 residues. Trimming cost V 4 bases and J 0 bases; bases outside gene matches: 5. CDR3 nucleotides: TGCAGCGTTGCCGGGACAGGACTCTCTGGGGCCAACGTCCTGACTTTC. Residues: CSVAGTGLSGANVLTF.

The chain combines TRBV5-6 with TRBJ2-5; 12 bases agree with TRBD2. Unmatched junction bases numbered 17, after V lost 3 bases and J lost 5 bases. Germline loops: CDR1 SGHDT, CDR2 YYEEEE. This CDR3 region has 19 residues. This CDR3 reads CASSYLRTSGDTFGETQYF. The DNA for the CDR3 is TGTGCCAGCAGCTACTTGAGGACTAGCGGGGACACCTTTGGCGAGACCCAGTACTTC.

The chain links TRBV6-5 to TRBJ1-5, with 7 bases matching TRBD1. Germline loops: CDR1 MNHEY, CDR2 SVGAGI. The CDR3 covers 13 residues. Trimming cost V 6 bases and J 7 bases; bases outside gene matches: 6. CDR3 in amino acids: CASRQGGGQPQHF. CDR3 coding DNA: TGTGCCAGCAGACAAGGAGGGGGCCAGCCCCAGCATTTT.

V is TRBV7-2 and J is TRBJ2-7; D is unresolved. CDR3 length: 12 amino acids. Germline V gene lookup returns CDR1 SGHTA and CDR2 FQGNSA. Trimming shortened V by 5 bases and J by 6 bases, and 11 bases separated the two germline ends. This chain's CDR3 is CASSGRYTEQYF. The CDR3 DNA follows: TGTGCCAGCAGCGGTCGGTATACCGAGCAGTACTTC.

This clone was counted between two and nine times. This chain joins TRBV19 and TRBJ1-1; 8 nucleotides align to TRBD1. This CDR3 is 14 amino acids long. V was pared by 7 bases and J by 3 bases, with 7 bases of the junction left unmatched. Looked up from germline, CDR1 is LNHDA and CDR2 is SQIVND (reference sequence). The CDR3 loop reads CASKVRGHHTEAFF. CDR3 DNA sequence: TGTGCCAGTAAGGTCAGGGGGCACCACACTGAAGCTTTCTTT.

The chain has TRBV10-3 and TRBJ2-1; 8 positions match TRBD1. The CDR3 loop spans 16 amino acids. Germline values: CDR1 ENHRY, CDR2 SYGVKD. J was trimmed by 5 bases and V by 0 bases; bases with no gene match: 6. CDR3 residues: CAISESSGQVNNEQFF. The CDR3 nucleotides are TGTGCCATCAGTGAGTCCTCGGGACAGGTTAACAATGAGCAGTTCTTC.

This clone showed up just a few times. In DNA form, the CDR3 reads TGTGCCAGCAGCGGGGACAGACGGAACACTGAAGCTTTCTTT. Translated: CASSGDRRNTEAFF. The chain couples TRBV7-9 to TRBJ1-1; 7 positions agree with TRBD1. In germline, CDR1 is SEHNR, CDR2 FQNEAQ (reference sequence). This CDR3 comprises 14 residues. Trimming removed 5 bases from V and 1 base from J; junction bases left unmatched: 4.

V is TRBV9 and J is TRBJ2-5; 8 bases match TRBD2. The V gene end was trimmed by 0 bases and the J gene end by 1 base; junction bases not matched to a gene: 8. Germline CDR1 SGDLS, CDR2 YYNGEE. There are 17 residues in the CDR3. The CDR3 sequence is CASSVGGDAGGQETQYF. CDR3 sequence (DNA): TGTGCCAGCAGCGTAGGCGGGGATGCGGGAGGCCAAGAGACCCAGTACTTC.

This clone has just a few counts. V and J are TRBV2 and TRBJ2-5; D not certain. Germline V gene sequence: CDR1 SNHLY, CDR2 FYNNEI. V gave up 8 bases and J gave up 3 bases, with 13 bases separating them. The CDR3 loop spans 13 amino acids. The CDR3 nucleotides are TGTGCCAGCGGTTGGGCCCCTAAAGAGACCCAGTACTTC. This gives the protein CASGWAPKETQYF.

The chain employs TRBV28 and TRBJ2-7, with TRBD2 identical over 7 bases. CDR1 is MDHEN, CDR2 SYDVKM, per germline. The CDR3 is made up of 13 amino acids. After removal of 6 bases from V and 7 bases from J, the junction contained 9 bases not matched to a gene. The CDR3 DNA sequence: TGTGCCAGCAGCAACCGCCGGGGAGGGGAGCAGTACTTC. Translating it yields CASSNRRGGEQYF.

This clone has more than one count but fewer than ten. The CDR3 loop is CASSLEGSNEQFF. The CDR3 DNA reads TGTGCCAGCAGCTTAGAAGGGAGTAATGAGCAGTTCTTC. The rearrangement links TRBV7-2 to TRBJ2-1; TRBD2 might be the D (5 bases). Germline lookup yields CDR1 SGHTA and CDR2 FQGNSA. This CDR3 is 13 amino acids long. V dropped 1 base and J dropped 7 bases, with 8 bases sitting between them.

The chain links TRBV4-3 to TRBJ2-4; D is possibly TRBD1 (5 bases). CDR3 length: 16 amino acids. The V gene's germline CDR1 is LGHNA and CDR2 YSLEER. V was pared by 5 bases and J by 2 bases, with 16 bases between. CDR3 amino acids: CASSNLLTDSKNIQYF. The DNA for the CDR3 is TGCGCCAGCAGCAATCTGCTGACAGATTCCAAAAACATTCAGTACTTC.

DNA for the CDR3: TGCAGCGACAGACAGGGACAGGATACGCAGTATTTT. Translation gives CSDRQGQDTQYF. V gene TRBV29-1 combines with J gene TRBJ2-3, with TRBD1 identical over 7 bases. The CDR3 is 12 amino acids. With V trimmed by 7 bases and J by 6 bases, 7 bases remained unmatched. CDR1 is SQVTM and CDR2 is ANQGSEA in the germline V gene.

This clone was counted a few times. The chain couples TRBV18 to TRBJ1-2; no clear D gene. This CDR3 has 13 amino acids. Trimming took off 3 bases at V and 8 bases at J, with 13 bases between the two ends. CDR1 and CDR2 from the germline V gene are KGHSH and LQKENI. CDR3 protein: CASSPTAVKGYTF. The CDR3 nucleotides are TGTGCCAGCTCACCTACAGCGGTGAAGGGCTACACCTTC.

This clone has more than one count but fewer than ten. The V and J genes are TRBV30 and TRBJ2-7; D unresolved. Germline CDR1 reads GTSNPN; CDR2 reads SVGIG (reference sequence). V dropped 2 bases and J dropped 3 bases, with 11 bases sitting between them. The CDR3 consists of 13 residues. This chain's CDR3 is CAWSMQVGYEQYF. CDR3 DNA: TGTGCCTGGAGTATGCAGGTGGGCTACGAGCAGTACTTC.

This clone was detected a few times. The genes are TRBV18 and TRBJ1-5; the D gene is possibly TRBD1 (5 bases). The CDR3 has 13 amino acids. V was shortened by 1 base and J by 7 bases, with 8 bases between the two germline ends. Germline lookup yields CDR1 KGHSH and CDR2 LQKENI. This chain's CDR3 is CASSPRGDQPQHF. CDR3 DNA: TGTGCCAGCTCACCACGGGGGGACCAGCCCCAGCATTTT.

In its sample, this clone was seen a few times. The chain recombines TRBV4-2 with TRBJ2-1, with D tentatively TRBD1 (5 bases). This CDR3 has 17 residues. The germline V gene encodes CDR1 LGHNA and CDR2 YNFKEQ. The germline V and J ends were trimmed by 2 bases and 0 bases, with 14 bases remaining between them. CDR3 amino acids: CASSQLTPGFSYNEQFF. CDR3 sequence (DNA): TGTGCCAGCAGCCAACTCACGCCAGGGTTCTCCTACAATGAGCAGTTCTTC.

This clone was counted a few times. The chain recombines TRBV5-1 with TRBJ2-1; 7 bases match TRBD1. The CDR3 consists of 17 residues. The V gene end was trimmed by 0 bases and the J gene end by 4 bases; junction bases not matched to a gene: 10. The germline gives CDR1 SGHRS, CDR2 YFSETQ. CDR3 sequence reads: CASSLDLDRADYNEQFF. The CDR3, as DNA: TGCGCCAGCAGCTTGGACTTAGACAGGGCCGATTACAATGAGCAGTTCTTC.

The chain recombines TRBV7-2 with TRBJ2-2, with a weak D call TRBD2 (6 bases). V was pared by 5 bases and J by 2 bases, with 21 bases between. This CDR3 has 18 amino acids. Germline lookup yields CDR1 SGHTA and CDR2 FQGNSA. The CDR3 DNA reads as TGTGCCAGCAGCCATCCACTAAGAGCGGGCCTTAACACCGGGGAGCTGTTTTTT. It yields the protein CASSHPLRAGLNTGELFF.

V is TRBV4-3 and J is TRBJ1-1; TRBD1 aligns across 8 bases. There are 16 residues in the CDR3. J gave up 3 bases and V 1 base, and 7 bases lay outside the gene matches. Germline-derived CDR1 and CDR2 are LGHNA and YSLEER. CDR3 nucleotide sequence: TGCGCCAGCAGCCAAGGGACAGGGATTTTGGACACTGAAGCTTTCTTT. Protein sequence: CASSQGTGILDTEAFF.

This clone was recorded a few times. This sequence joins TRBV30 and TRBJ1-4; D unclear. CDR1 and CDR2 (germline): GTSNPN, SVGIG (reference sequence). The CDR3 sequence is 14 residues long. V shed 3 bases and J shed 2 bases, with 10 bases lying between them. The CDR3 loop is CAWSAGITNEKLFF. The CDR3 DNA sequence: TGTGCCTGGAGCGCGGGCATTACTAATGAAAAACTGTTTTTT.

J is TRBJ2-2 and V is TRBV21-1; whether TRBD1, the table's D call, matches the DNA was not checked. TRBV21-1 is shown as a pseudogene. The CDR3 is 17 residues long. The CDR3 coding sequence is TGTGCCAGCAGCAAAGATCTCAGGCCCCCATCCACCGGGGAGCTGTTTTTT. Encoded protein: CASSKDLRPPSTGELFF.

This clone was counted between two and nine times. This chain connects TRBV5-4 to TRBJ1-1, with D possibly matching TRBD1 (6 bases). Germline-derived CDR1 and CDR2 are SGHNT and YYREEE (reference sequence). The ends were cut back, 4 bases at V and 0 bases at J, with 10 bases in the middle. The CDR3 spans 14 residues. In nucleotides, the CDR3 is TGTGCCAGCAGCACTGGACAGTTGAACACTGAAGCTTTCTTT. Protein: CASSTGQLNTEAFF.

With respect to this clone: A much larger clone is a single base away; this may be a read error. This rearrangement joins TRBV9 to TRBJ1-5; possibly TRBD1 for D (6 bases). The germline V gene encodes CDR1 SGDLS and CDR2 YYNGEE. The CDR3 consists of 13 residues. Deletions cut 2 bases from V and 4 bases from J, with 7 bases between. The CDR3 sequence: CASSVQGNQPQHF. CDR3 nucleotides: TGTGCCAGCAGCGTTCAGGGGAATCAGCCCCAGCATTTT. Filled out from reference TRBV9 and TRBJ1-5, the complete variable domain reads DSGVTQTPKHLITATGQRVTLRCSPRSGDLSVYWYQQSLDQGLQFLIQYYNGEERAKGNILERFSAQQFPDLHSELNLSSLELGDSALYFCASSVQGNQPQHFGDGTRLSIL.

This clone was seen only a few times. The chain recombines TRBV2 with TRBJ2-1, with 10 bases matching TRBD2. Looked up from germline, CDR1 is SNHLY and CDR2 is FYNNEI. The CDR3 sequence is 14 residues long. Trimming removed 2 bases from V and 8 bases from J; junction bases left unmatched: 3. DNA for the CDR3: TGTGCCAGCAGTGAACTAGCGGGAGACGATGAGCAGTTCTTC. Amino acid sequence: CASSELAGDDEQFF.

The gene calls are TRBV29-1 and TRBJ2-3; 7 positions agree with TRBD2. V lost 1 base and J lost 2; bases outside the gene matches: 9. Germline V CDR1 and CDR2: SQVTM, ANQGSEA. The CDR3 length is 16 residues. This CDR3 reads CSVEAPSGDSTDTQYF. The CDR3 nucleotides are TGCAGCGTTGAAGCCCCCAGCGGGGACTCCACAGATACGCAGTATTTT.